A selection of T cell receptor beta chains follows, all from one sample in a study of response to subunit inactivated influenza vaccine. TCRdb re-called the RT-PCR reads with MiXCR, one entry per CDR3 protein. The table has about 500,000 distinct CDR3 sequences, 15% to 20% seen once. The sequencing used CD4+ T cells sorted from PBMCs, collected 23 to 25 months after vaccination. These receptors were collected from a man aged 50-75 years who received an inactivated influenza vaccine. The CDR3 runs from the conserved cysteine through the conserved F or W.

V gene	J gene	CDR3 protein
TRBV20-1	TRBJ2-6	CSARGAGSSGANVLTF
TRBV20-1	TRBJ1-1	CSATGAGVNTEAFF
TRBV10-3	TRBJ2-1	CAIRGGSYNEQFF
TRBV7-2	TRBJ1-2	CASSIAGTGDYGYTF
TRBV18	TRBJ2-1	CASSPRSRTGVYNEQFF
TRBV5-6	TRBJ1-1	CASSGEIMNTEAFF
TRBV20-1	TRBJ2-7	CSARRPGLAVTYEQYF
TRBV20-1	TRBJ1-6	CSARPSGTPSSPLHF
TRBV29-1	TRBJ1-4	CSVGQGATNEKLFF
TRBV7-3	TRBJ2-2	CASSLIGPGGELFF
TRBV28	TRBJ2-1	CASTRPLSLSYNEQFF
TRBV5-1	TRBJ2-7	CASSADRGPYEQYF
TRBV9	TRBJ2-1	CASSPPPGRGGWDEQFF
TRBV6-5	TRBJ2-1	CASRNREDEQFF